The entry that follows covers one T cell receptor beta chain sequence. As yet, its antigen is unknown. It differs at one base from a far larger clone, so likely a read error. There are 14 residues in the CDR3. The data stem from a study of regulatory T cells in long-lasting Graves disease. Overall study context: Graves' patients who were just diagnosed had used antithyroid drugs for under 3 months. Findings and limits, study-wide: Patients whose Graves' disease persisted exhibited lower TCR diversity than those newly diagnosed. There were preferences for TRBV28, TRBJ1-2 and TRBJ2-5 in persistent disease.

Building of the TCR beta libraries involved iRepertoire HTBI primers and Arm-PCR of CDR3 regions. MiXCR was run by TCRdb on the multiplex PCR reads, yielding one entry per CDR3 protein. The top ten hold 12% of the sample, which has about 220,000 distinct CDR3 sequences, roughly 19% seen once. The time point was: newly diagnosed GD, antithyroid drugs for less than 3 months. Researchers made the TCR library from RNA that was extracted from PBMCs. Tubes containing EDTA received 8 to 9.5 milliliters of drawn peripheral blood. These sequences were also reported in another study, on T cells in Graves' hyperthyroidism and ophthalmopathy.

The chain links TRBV12-3 or TRBV12-4 to TRBJ2-7; the D gene is possibly TRBD2 (6 bases). The clonotype comes from a woman aged 25 to 39 with Graves disease. The sample here was peripheral blood mononuclear cells (PBMCs), taken at new diagnosis, from a patient treated with antithyroid drugs. CDR3 DNA sequence: TGTGCCAGCAGGGAGGGCCGCAGCTCCTACGGGCAGTACTTC. Protein: CASREGRSSYGQYF.